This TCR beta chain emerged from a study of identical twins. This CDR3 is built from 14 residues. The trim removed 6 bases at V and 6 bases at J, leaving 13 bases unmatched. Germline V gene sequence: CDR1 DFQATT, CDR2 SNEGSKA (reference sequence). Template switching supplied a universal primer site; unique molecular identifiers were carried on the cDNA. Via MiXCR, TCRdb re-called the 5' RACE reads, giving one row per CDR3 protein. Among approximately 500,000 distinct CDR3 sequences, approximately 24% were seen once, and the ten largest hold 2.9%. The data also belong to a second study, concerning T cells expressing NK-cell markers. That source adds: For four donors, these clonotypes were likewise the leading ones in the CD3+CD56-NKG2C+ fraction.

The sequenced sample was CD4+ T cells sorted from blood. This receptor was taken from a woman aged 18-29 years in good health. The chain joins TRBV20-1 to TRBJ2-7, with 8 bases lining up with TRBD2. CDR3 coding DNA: TGCAGTGCCGAGAAGACCGGGACTAGTGGCGAGCAGTACTTC. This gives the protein CSAEKTGTSGEQYF.